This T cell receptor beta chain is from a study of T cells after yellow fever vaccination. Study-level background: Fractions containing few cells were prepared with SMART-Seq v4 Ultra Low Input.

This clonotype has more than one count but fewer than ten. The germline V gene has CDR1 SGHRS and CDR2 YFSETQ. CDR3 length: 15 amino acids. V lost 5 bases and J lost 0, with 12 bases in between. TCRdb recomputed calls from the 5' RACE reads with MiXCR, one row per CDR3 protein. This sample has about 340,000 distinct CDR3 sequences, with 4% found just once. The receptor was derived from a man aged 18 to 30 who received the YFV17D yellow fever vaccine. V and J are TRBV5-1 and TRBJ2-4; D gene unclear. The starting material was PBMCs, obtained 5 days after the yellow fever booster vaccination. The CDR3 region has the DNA TGCGCCAGCAGTACTACCGGCGAAGCCAAAAACATTCAGTACTTC. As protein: CASSTTGEAKNIQYF.